This entry lists 26 T cell receptor beta chains sequenced from one sample in a study of CD8 T cells in Susac syndrome. Reverse transcription used roughly 0.45 to 1 ug RNA and random hexamers. One entry per CDR3 protein results from TCRdb running MiXCR on the immunoSEQ multiplex PCR reads. The table has approximately 300,000 distinct CDR3 sequences, roughly 90% seen once; the top ten hold more than 0.15%. The specimen was CD8+ T cells from PBMCs. The receptors shown here come from a human donor with multiple sclerosis.

This chain connects TRBV27 to TRBJ2-3, with 11 bases that match TRBD2. Germline V gene sequence: CDR1 MNHEY, CDR2 SMNVEV (reference sequence). The CDR3 length is 15 residues. Losses at the gene ends were 4 bases for V and 2 bases for J; bases not matched to a gene: 2. CDR3 in DNA: TGTGCCAGCAGTTCTAGCGGGAGGTTCACAGATACGCAGTATTTT. Residues: CASSSSGRFTDTQYF.

This chain links TRBV7-9 with TRBJ1-2; D perhaps matches TRBD1 (5 bases). CDR3 size: 16 residues. CDR1 and CDR2 from the germline V gene are SEHNR and FQNEAQ (reference sequence). Trimming took 5 bases from V and 4 from J, leaving 20 bases between them. The CDR3 sequence is CASSHINGGSSYGYTF. As DNA, the CDR3 is TGTGCCAGCAGCCACATCAACGGGGGATCCAGCTATGGCTACACCTTC.

This CDR3 reads CASSVDGESLTDTQYF. The CDR3 nucleotides are TGTGCCAGCAGCGTAGATGGGGAGAGTCTCACAGATACGCAGTATTTT. This chain uses TRBV9 with TRBJ2-3; tentative D call: TRBD2 (5 bases). The V end lost 0 bases, the J end lost 2 bases, and 13 bases lay between the germline ends. The CDR3 is 16 residues long. Germline CDR1 and CDR2: SGDLS and YYNGEE.

V gene TRBV27 combines with J gene TRBJ1-5; maybe TRBD1 (5 bases). Germline CDR1 is MNHEY and CDR2 is SMNVEV (reference sequence). The CDR3 is 14 amino acids. The V end was cut by 11 bases, the J end by 4 bases, with 18 bases between. CDR3 region: CAPRSGGPNQPQHF. The CDR3 coding sequence is TGTGCCCCCCGCTCCGGGGGACCTAATCAGCCCCAGCATTTT.

The rearrangement uses TRBV20-1 and TRBJ2-7, with 12 positions matching TRBD2. After removal of 5 bases from V and 1 base from J, the junction contained 3 bases not matched to a gene. The CDR3 is made up of 14 amino acids. Germline CDR1 DFQATT, CDR2 SNEGSKA (reference sequence). The CDR3 loop is CSALGLAGSYEQYF. CDR3 in DNA: TGCAGTGCTCTCGGACTAGCGGGGTCCTACGAGCAGTACTTC.

This chain joins TRBV25-1 and TRBJ2-4, with D possibly TRBD2 on 6 matching bases. Germline-derived CDR1 and CDR2 are MGHDK and SYGVNS. CDR3 length: 13 residues. V gave up 4 bases and J gave up 8 bases, with 12 bases separating them. In DNA form, the CDR3 reads TGTGCCAGCAGTGGACTAGAGGTTGACATTCAGTACTTC. It specifies CASSGLEVDIQYF.

This chain joins TRBV19 and TRBJ2-3, with D possibly called TRBD1 or TRBD2 (5 bases each). Per germline, CDR1 LNHDA and CDR2 SQIVND (reference sequence). CDR3 size: 14 residues. V was pared by 5 bases and J by 4 bases, with 13 bases between. DNA for the CDR3: TGTGCCAGTAGTGCCGGGACCCCCTCAGATACGCAGTATTTT. Translation: CASSAGTPSDTQYF.

This sequence joins TRBV12-3 or TRBV12-4 and TRBJ1-2; no clear D gene. CDR3 length equals 14 residues. V was trimmed by 5 bases and J by 8 bases, leaving 18 bases between them. The CDR3 loop is CASSPETIYQGYTF. In nucleotides, the CDR3 is TGTGCCAGCAGTCCGGAGACGATCTATCAGGGCTACACCTTC.

As for this clonotype: Germline and junction disagree at one end, which may indicate a read error. This chain connects TRBV7-7 to TRBJ2-7; a possible D gene is TRBD2 (5 bases). Germline loops: CDR1 SSHAT, CDR2 FNYEAQ (reference sequence). The CDR3 runs to 13 residues. The CDR3 reads CASSLATTGEQYF. CDR3 nucleotide sequence: TGTGCTAGCAGCTTAGCAACCACGGGGGAGCAGTACTTC.

The genes are TRBV4-1 and TRBJ2-1; 10 bases match TRBD2. With 0 bases clipped from V and 7 bases from J, the junction kept 9 bases outside the gene matches. This CDR3 comprises 17 residues. CDR1 is MGHRA, CDR2 YSYEKL, per germline. In nucleotides, the CDR3 is TGCGCCAGCAGCCAAGATGGGCTAGCGGGAGTGGGAAATGAGCAGTTCTTC. It codes for CASSQDGLAGVGNEQFF.

J is TRBJ2-2 and V is TRBV27; no reliable D call. Germline CDR1 reads MNHEY; CDR2 reads SMNVEV (reference sequence). The CDR3 has 16 residues. V gave up 4 bases and J gave up 0 bases, with 12 bases separating them. The CDR3 sequence is CASSYISFANTGELFF. The CDR3 DNA reads TGTGCCAGCAGTTACATATCGTTCGCGAACACCGGGGAGCTGTTTTTT.

To note about this clonotype: Given a much more abundant clone one base away, this may be a read error. This chain connects TRBV7-9 to TRBJ2-2, with D hard to call. Germline-derived CDR1 and CDR2 are SEHNR and FQNEAQ (reference sequence). V gave up 2 bases and J gave up 1 base, with 2 bases separating them. The CDR3 has 13 amino acids. The CDR3 DNA reads as TGTGCCAGCAGCTTAAGGAACACCGGGGAGCTGTTTTTT. This gives the protein CASSLRNTGELFF.

The V call is TRBV6-1, the J call TRBJ1-1, with D maybe TRBD1 (5 bases). Trimming removed 5 bases from V and 2 bases from J, with 18 bases in between. The germline V gene encodes CDR1 MNHNS and CDR2 SASEGT. This CDR3 is built from 16 residues. The chain's CDR3 is CASSKRPGHQNTEAFF. CDR3 nucleotide sequence: TGTGCCAGCAGTAAACGGCCCGGACACCAAAACACTGAAGCTTTCTTT.

V is TRBV20-1 and J is TRBJ2-5; 8 bases map to TRBD2. Germline CDR1 reads DFQATT; CDR2 reads SNEGSKA (reference sequence). J was trimmed by 2 bases and V by 2 bases; bases with no gene match: 4. The CDR3 covers 14 residues. The CDR3 DNA reads as TGCAGTGCTAGATCGACTAGCGCACAAGAGACCCAGTACTTC. Encoded protein: CSARSTSAQETQYF.

This rearrangement joins TRBV27 to TRBJ1-3; tentatively, D is TRBD1 (5 bases). V gave up 2 bases and J gave up 3 bases, with 8 bases separating them. CDR3 length equals 14 residues. The germline gives CDR1 MNHEY, CDR2 SMNVEV (reference sequence). The CDR3 bases are TGTGCCAGCAGTTTAGGGGGGATTGGAAACACCATATATTTT. It encodes CASSLGGIGNTIYF.

The gene calls are TRBV7-3 and TRBJ2-6; D is uncertain. The germline gives CDR1 SGHTA, CDR2 FQGTGA. The CDR3 consists of 15 residues. The V gene lost 2 bases and the J gene lost 0 bases, with 5 bases spanning the gap. The CDR3 sequence is CASSLGSSGANVLTF. The DNA of the CDR3 is TGTGCCAGCAGCTTAGGGTCCTCTGGGGCCAACGTCCTGACTTTC.

The rearrangement uses TRBV14 and TRBJ1-6, with 7 bases aligning to TRBD1. The CDR3 contains 14 residues. Per the germline V gene, CDR1 is SGHDN and CDR2 is FVKESK. Trimming cost V 5 bases and J 9 bases; bases outside gene matches: 7. The CDR3 loop reads CASSSGTVSSPLHF. The CDR3 DNA sequence: TGTGCCAGCAGCTCCGGGACAGTCTCTTCACCCCTCCACTTT.

The CDR3 sequence: CASSLNRGTNEKLFF. CDR3 bases: TGTGCCAGCAGTTTAAACAGGGGCACGAACGAAAAACTGTTTTTT. This rearrangement joins TRBV28 to TRBJ1-4, with 7 bases aligning to TRBD1. Unmatched junction bases numbered 8, after V lost 2 bases and J lost 8 bases. Germline assignment: CDR1 MDHEN and CDR2 SYDVKM. There are 15 residues in the CDR3. The variable domain in full, completed from reference TRBV28 and TRBJ1-4, reads DVKVTQSSRYLVKRTGEKVFLECVQDMDHENMFWYRQDPGLGLRLIYFSYDVKMKEKGDIPEGYSVSREKKERFSLILESASTNQTSMYLCASSLNRGTNEKLFFGSGTQLSVL.

The rearrangement joins TRBV4-1 to TRBJ2-6; D remains ambiguous. This CDR3 is built from 14 residues. CDR1 is MGHRA and CDR2 is YSYEKL in the germline V gene. Trimming removed 9 bases from V and 1 base from J, with 10 bases in between. The CDR3 loop reads CASSTESGANVLTF. CDR3 nucleotide sequence: TGCGCCAGTTCCACAGAGTCTGGGGCCAACGTCCTGACTTTC.

This clonotype was observed a single time. The junction departs from the called germline gene at one end, perhaps through a read error. The V and J genes are TRBV12-3 or TRBV12-4 and TRBJ1-5; 9 nucleotides agree with TRBD1. The CDR3 spans 15 residues. CDR3 region: CASSWDRASNQPLHF. CDR3 nucleotides: TGTGCCAGCAGTTGGGACAGGGCTAGCAATCAGCCCCTGCATTTT.

The chain couples TRBV20-1 to TRBJ1-3; no reliable D call. CDR1 is DFQATT and CDR2 is SNEGSKA in the germline V gene (reference sequence). V was cut by 5 bases and J by 3 bases, with 11 bases left in between. The CDR3 has 13 amino acids. The CDR3 is CSALAAGGNTIYF. The CDR3 DNA reads as TGCAGTGCTCTCGCGGCGGGTGGAAACACCATATATTTT.

V usage is TRBV10-2 and J usage is TRBJ2-7, with 14 positions matching TRBD2. The germline V gene has CDR1 WSHSY and CDR2 SAAADI. V was clipped by 6 bases and J by 12 bases; unmatched bases: 4. CDR3 length equals 12 residues. The CDR3 spells CASRGLAGVWYF. CDR3 DNA: TGCGCCAGCAGGGGACTAGCGGGAGTTTGGTACTTC.

The chain joins TRBV2 to TRBJ1-2; perhaps TRBD1 as D (6 bases). This CDR3 has 15 residues. CDR1 SNHLY and CDR2 FYNNEI come from the germline V gene. Trimming stripped 7 bases from V and 4 bases from J, with 19 bases between. The CDR3 coding sequence is TGTGCCAGCACCGTAGGGGCAGGGGTTTTCTATGGCTACACCTTC. Its protein product is CASTVGAGVFYGYTF.

CDR3 sequence reads: CASSPGQTNTGELFF. In nucleotides, the CDR3 is TGTGCCAGCAGTCCGGGACAGACGAACACCGGGGAGCTGTTTTTT. This chain connects TRBV6-5 to TRBJ2-2, with 7 bases aligning to TRBD1. This CDR3 is built from 15 residues. After removal of 5 bases from V and 0 bases from J, the junction contained 3 bases not matched to a gene. Germline V gene sequence: CDR1 MNHEY, CDR2 SVGAGI.

V gene TRBV15 combines with J gene TRBJ2-7; 10 positions match TRBD2. Germline V gene sequence: CDR1 LNHNV, CDR2 YYDKDF (reference sequence). The CDR3 extends over 15 amino acids. V lost 0 bases to trimming and J lost 6 bases; unmatched junction nucleotides: 5. The CDR3 here is CATSRDKLAGREQYF. The CDR3 bases are TGTGCCACCAGCAGAGATAAACTAGCGGGACGCGAGCAGTACTTC.

The chain employs TRBV27 and TRBJ1-5, with D perhaps TRBD1 (5 bases). Germline assignment: CDR1 MNHEY and CDR2 SMNVEV (reference sequence). The CDR3 is 15 amino acids. V lost 2 bases to trimming and J lost 8 bases, with 16 bases between them. The CDR3 here is CASSLGQGNSKPQHF. Written as DNA, the CDR3 is TGTGCCAGCAGTTTAGGGCAGGGAAACTCGAAGCCCCAGCATTTT.